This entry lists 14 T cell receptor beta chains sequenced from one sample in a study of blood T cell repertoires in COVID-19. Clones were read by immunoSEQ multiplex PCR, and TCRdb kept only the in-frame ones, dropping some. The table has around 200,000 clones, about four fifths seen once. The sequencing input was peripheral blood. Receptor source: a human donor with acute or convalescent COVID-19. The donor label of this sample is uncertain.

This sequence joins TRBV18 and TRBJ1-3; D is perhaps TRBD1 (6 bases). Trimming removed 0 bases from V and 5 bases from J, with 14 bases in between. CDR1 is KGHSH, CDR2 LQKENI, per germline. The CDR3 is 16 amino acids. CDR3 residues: CASSPPNRAMRNTIYF. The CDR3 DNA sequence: TGTGCCAGCTCACCACCGAACAGGGCGATGCGAAACACCATATATTTT.

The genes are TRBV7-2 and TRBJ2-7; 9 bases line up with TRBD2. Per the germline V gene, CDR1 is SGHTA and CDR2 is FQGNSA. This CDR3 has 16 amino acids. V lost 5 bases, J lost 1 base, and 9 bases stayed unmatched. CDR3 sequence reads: CASSPVLAGVSYEQYF. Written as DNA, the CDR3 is TGTGCCAGCAGCCCCGTATTAGCGGGAGTTTCCTACGAGCAGTACTTC.

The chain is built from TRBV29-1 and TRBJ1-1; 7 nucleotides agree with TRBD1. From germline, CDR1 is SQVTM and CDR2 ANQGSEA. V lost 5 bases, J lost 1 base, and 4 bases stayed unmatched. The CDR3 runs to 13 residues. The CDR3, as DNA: TGCAGCGTTCTCAGACAGGGGAACACTGAAGCTTTCTTT. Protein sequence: CSVLRQGNTEAFF. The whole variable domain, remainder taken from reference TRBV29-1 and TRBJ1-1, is SAVISQKPSRDICQRGTSLTIQCQVDSQVTMMFWYRQQPGQSLTLIATANQGSEATYESGFVIDKFPISRPNLTFSTLTVSNMSPEDSSIYLCSVLRQGNTEAFFGQGTRLTVV.

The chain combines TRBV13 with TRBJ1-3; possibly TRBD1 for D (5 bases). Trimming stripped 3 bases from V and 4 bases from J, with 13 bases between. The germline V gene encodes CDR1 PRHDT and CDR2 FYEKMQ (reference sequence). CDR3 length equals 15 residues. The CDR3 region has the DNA TGTGCCAGCAGCTTTTTTGGGGCCGGCGGAAACACCATATATTTT. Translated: CASSFFGAGGNTIYF.

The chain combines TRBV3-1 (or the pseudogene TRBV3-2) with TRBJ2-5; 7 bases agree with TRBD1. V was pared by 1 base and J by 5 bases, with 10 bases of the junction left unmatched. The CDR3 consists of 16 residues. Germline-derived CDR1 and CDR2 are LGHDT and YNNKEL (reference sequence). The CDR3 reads CASSQAYRGRRETQYF. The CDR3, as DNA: TGTGCCAGCAGCCAAGCATACAGGGGCCGCCGTGAGACCCAGTACTTC.

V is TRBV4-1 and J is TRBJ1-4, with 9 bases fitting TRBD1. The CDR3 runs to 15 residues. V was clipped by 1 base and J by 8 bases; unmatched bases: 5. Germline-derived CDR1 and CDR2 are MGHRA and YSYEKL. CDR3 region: CASSQGGQGYEKLFF. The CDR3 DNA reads TGCGCCAGCAGCCAAGGGGGACAGGGTTACGAAAAACTGTTTTTT.

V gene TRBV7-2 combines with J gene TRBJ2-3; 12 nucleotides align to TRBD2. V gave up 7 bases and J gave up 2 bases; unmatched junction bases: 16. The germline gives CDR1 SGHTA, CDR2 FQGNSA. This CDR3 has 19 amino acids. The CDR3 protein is CASTLRLAGGLSATDTQYF. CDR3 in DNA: TGTGCCAGCACCCTGAGGCTAGCGGGGGGGCTTAGTGCCACAGATACGCAGTATTTT.

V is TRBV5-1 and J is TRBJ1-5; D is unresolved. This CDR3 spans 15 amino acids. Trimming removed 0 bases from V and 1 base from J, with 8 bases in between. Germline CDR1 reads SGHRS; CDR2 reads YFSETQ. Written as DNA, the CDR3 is TGCGCCAGCAGCTTGGTTGGGGAGAGCAATCAGCCCCAGCATTTT. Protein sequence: CASSLVGESNQPQHF.

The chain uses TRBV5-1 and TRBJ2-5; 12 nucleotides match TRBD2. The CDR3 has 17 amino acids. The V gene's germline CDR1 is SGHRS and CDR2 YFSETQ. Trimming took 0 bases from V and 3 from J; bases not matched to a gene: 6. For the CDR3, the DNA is TGCGCCAGCAGCTTGGGACTAGCGGGAGATTTGGAAGAGACCCAGTACTTC. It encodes CASSLGLAGDLEETQYF.

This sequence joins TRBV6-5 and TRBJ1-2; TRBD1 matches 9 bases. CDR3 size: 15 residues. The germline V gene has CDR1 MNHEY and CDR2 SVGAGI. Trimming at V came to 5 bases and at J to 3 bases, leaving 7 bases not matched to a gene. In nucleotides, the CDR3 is TGTGCCAGCAGTCGTCGACAGGGGGAAGACTATGGCTACACCTTC. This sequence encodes CASSRRQGEDYGYTF.

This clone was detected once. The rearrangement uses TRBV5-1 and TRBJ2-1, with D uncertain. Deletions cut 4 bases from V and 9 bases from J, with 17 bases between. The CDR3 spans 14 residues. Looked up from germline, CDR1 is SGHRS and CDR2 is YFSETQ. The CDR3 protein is CASSTGRGAGEQFF. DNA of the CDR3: TGCGCCAGCAGCACTGGTCGCGGCGCCGGTGAGCAGTTCTTC. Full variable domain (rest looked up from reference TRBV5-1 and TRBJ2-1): KAGVTQTPRYLIKTRGQQVTLSCSPISGHRSVSWYQQTPGQGLQFLFEYFSETQRNKGNFPGRFSGRQFSNSRSEMNVSTLELGDSALYLCASSTGRGAGEQFFGPGTRLTVL.

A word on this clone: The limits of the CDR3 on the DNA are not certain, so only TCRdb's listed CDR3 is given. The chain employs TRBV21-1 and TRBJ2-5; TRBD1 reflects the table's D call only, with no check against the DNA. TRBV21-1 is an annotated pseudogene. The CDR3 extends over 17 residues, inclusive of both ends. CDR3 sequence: CASSKVGAGAISETQYF.

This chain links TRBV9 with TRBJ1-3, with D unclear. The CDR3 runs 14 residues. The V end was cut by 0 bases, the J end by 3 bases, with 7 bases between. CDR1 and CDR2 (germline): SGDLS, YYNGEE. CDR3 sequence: CASSVVGGGNTIYF. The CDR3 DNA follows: TGTGCCAGCAGCGTAGTTGGAGGTGGAAACACCATATATTTT.

The CDR3, as DNA: TGTGCCAGTAGTTCTCAGGGAGGGGACACTGAAGCTTTCTTT. Protein product: CASSSQGGDTEAFF. The rearrangement uses TRBV19 and TRBJ1-1; D possibly corresponds to TRBD1 (5 bases). From germline, CDR1 is LNHDA and CDR2 SQIVND (reference sequence). V was pared by 5 bases and J by 3 bases, with 13 bases between. The CDR3 runs 14 residues. The complete variable domain, with remaining parts taken from reference TRBV19 and TRBJ1-1, reads DGGITQSPKYLFRKEGQNVTLSCEQNLNHDAMYWYRQDPGQGLRLIYYSQIVNDFQKGDIAEGYSVSREKKESFPLTVTSAQKNPTAFYLCASSSQGGDTEAFFGQGTRLTVV.